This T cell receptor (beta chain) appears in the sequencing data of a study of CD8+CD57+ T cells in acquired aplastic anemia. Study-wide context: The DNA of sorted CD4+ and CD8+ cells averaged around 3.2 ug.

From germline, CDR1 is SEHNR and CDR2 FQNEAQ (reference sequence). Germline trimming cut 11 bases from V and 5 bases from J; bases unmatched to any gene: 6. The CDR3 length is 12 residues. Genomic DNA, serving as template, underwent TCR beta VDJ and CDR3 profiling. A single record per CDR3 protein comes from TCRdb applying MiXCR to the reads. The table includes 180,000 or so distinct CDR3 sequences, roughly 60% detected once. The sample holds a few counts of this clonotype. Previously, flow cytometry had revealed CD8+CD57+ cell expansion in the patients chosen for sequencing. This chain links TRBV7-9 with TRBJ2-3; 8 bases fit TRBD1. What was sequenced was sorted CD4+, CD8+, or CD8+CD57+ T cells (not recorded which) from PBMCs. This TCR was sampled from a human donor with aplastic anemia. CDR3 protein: CADQGAGDTQYF. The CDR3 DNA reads TGTGCCGATCAGGGGGCGGGAGATACGCAGTATTTT.